A single sample gave rise to the 26 T cell receptor beta chains below, sequenced in a study of CD8 T cells in ankylosing spondylitis. One entry per CDR3 protein results from TCRdb running MiXCR on the 5' RACE reads. The sample has 500,000 to 650,000 distinct CDR3 sequences, approximately 5% seen once. Their antigens are not known. Findings and caveats of the study: Among TCR beta sequences, a motif of several highly homologous variants appeared characteristic of ankylosing spondylitis blood.

Sequencing was performed on blood, either unsorted or a sorted T cell fraction (not recorded which). The receptors derive from a male donor with ankylosing spondylitis.

This clonotype has just a few counts. The chain carries TRBV18 and TRBJ2-1; 10 bases are shared with TRBD2. Looked up from germline, CDR1 is KGHSH and CDR2 is LQKENI. Losses at the gene ends were 2 bases for V and 2 bases for J; bases not matched to a gene: 3. The CDR3 has 16 residues. The CDR3 spells CASSPSTSGTYNEQFF. The CDR3 DNA reads TGTGCCAGCTCACCATCTACTAGCGGGACCTACAATGAGCAGTTCTTC.

This clonotype appeared a few times. CDR3 sequence: CASSLVGDGYTF. The CDR3 bases are TGTGCCAGCAGCTTAGTTGGGGACGGCTACACCTTC. V usage is TRBV11-2 and J usage is TRBJ1-2, with D perhaps matching TRBD1 (5 bases). There are 12 residues in the CDR3. CDR1 is SGHAT and CDR2 is FQNNGV in the germline V gene. V lost 1 base to trimming and J lost 8 bases, with 8 bases between them.

Ten or more counts support this clonotype. The chain carries TRBV4-3 and TRBJ1-1, with TRBD1 identical over 7 bases. The CDR3 totals 18 residues. CDR1 is LGHNA, CDR2 YSLEER, per germline. V lost 1 base to trimming and J lost 2 bases; unmatched junction nucleotides: 13. Here the CDR3 reads CASSQGTGTVSSNTEAFF. The CDR3 DNA is TGCGCCAGCAGCCAAGGGACCGGGACAGTCTCATCCAACACTGAAGCTTTCTTT.

This clonotype was seen at least ten times. This chain connects TRBV10-3 to TRBJ2-7, with 10 bases identical to TRBD2. Looked up from germline, CDR1 is ENHRY and CDR2 is SYGVKD. This CDR3 has 14 residues. The junction had 6 bases not matched to a gene; V was cut back by 4 bases and J by 6 bases. The CDR3 bases are TGTGCCATCAGTGCGGCTAGCGGGAGAAGCGAGCAGTACTTC. Amino acid sequence: CAISAASGRSEQYF.

In its sample, this clonotype was seen many times. One end of the junction is discordant with germline, which a read error may explain. V and J are TRBV24-1 and TRBJ2-3, with 8 bases matching TRBD2. The germline CDR1 and CDR2 sequences are KGHDR and SFDVKD. This CDR3 comprises 16 residues. The CDR3 region is CATSDQTSDSTGTQYF. The CDR3 DNA reads as TGTGCCACCAGTGACCAGACTAGCGACAGCACAGGTACGCAGTATTTT.

This clonotype was seen ten or more times. V usage is TRBV7-9 and J usage is TRBJ2-7, with D maybe TRBD2 (7 bases). Looked up from germline, CDR1 is SEHNR and CDR2 is FQNEAQ (reference sequence). CDR3 length: 14 amino acids. Trimming pared 5 bases from V and 4 bases from J, leaving 15 bases between. In nucleotides, the CDR3 is TGTGCCAGCAGCCTCCCGGGGGGCGGGTACGAGCAGTACTTC. Amino acid sequence: CASSLPGGGYEQYF.

This clonotype showed up many times. The chain uses TRBV12-3 or TRBV12-4 and TRBJ2-1; 11 bases agree with TRBD2. With 6 bases clipped from V and 4 bases from J, the junction kept 11 bases outside the gene matches. The CDR3 is 17 amino acids. CDR3 sequence (DNA): TGTGCCAGCAGACCTCGACGGGGACTAGCGGCTTACAATGAGCAGTTCTTC. Its protein product is CASRPRRGLAAYNEQFF.

This clonotype has a count of ten or more. V gene TRBV7-8 combines with J gene TRBJ2-5; tentative D call: TRBD1 (5 bases). CDR1 SGHVS and CDR2 FQNEAQ come from the germline V gene. The CDR3 is 14 amino acids. V lost 5 bases and J lost 2, with 12 bases in between. The CDR3 sequence is CASSRSRQQETQYF. The CDR3 DNA follows: TGTGCCAGCAGCAGATCGAGACAGCAAGAGACCCAGTACTTC.

This clonotype was seen at least ten times. The genes are TRBV29-1 and TRBJ2-7; 8 bases agree with TRBD1. V was pared by 5 bases and J by 6 bases, with 9 bases of the junction left unmatched. The CDR3 sequence is 13 residues long. Germline values: CDR1 SQVTM, CDR2 ANQGSEA. The chain's CDR3 is CSVLGTGHSEQYF. The CDR3 region has the DNA TGCAGCGTTCTCGGGACAGGTCATTCCGAGCAGTACTTC.

This clonotype was counted only a few times. This chain joins TRBV11-1 and TRBJ2-6, with no clear D. The CDR3 covers 20 residues. Trimming cost V 1 base and J 0 bases, with 19 bases left between them. Germline V gene sequence: CDR1 SGHAT, CDR2 FQDESV (reference sequence). CDR3 DNA sequence: TGTGCCAGCAGCTTAGGAGGTGGAACTACTGCCGGCTCTGGGGCCAACGTCCTGACTTTC. This encodes CASSLGGGTTAGSGANVLTF.

Many counts were recorded for this clonotype. The rearrangement joins TRBV14 to TRBJ2-3, with TRBD2 matching 9 bases. Germline CDR1 is SGHDN and CDR2 is FVKESK. The V segment lost 1 base and the J segment 7 bases; nucleotides outside the gene matches: 6. The CDR3 totals 15 residues. The CDR3 sequence: CASSQGILAGNTQYF. CDR3 nucleotides: TGTGCCAGCAGCCAAGGCATCCTAGCGGGAAATACGCAGTATTTT.

This clonotype was observed at least ten times. V usage is TRBV20-1 and J usage is TRBJ1-2; D gene uncertain. V was clipped by 0 bases and J by 3 bases, with 11 bases between them. CDR1 is DFQATT and CDR2 is SNEGSKA in the germline V gene (reference sequence). The CDR3 runs to 14 residues. The CDR3 nucleotides are TGCAGTGCTAGAGATTCCGAACGTCACTATGGCTACACCTTC. The encoded protein is CSARDSERHYGYTF.

This clonotype was recorded at least ten times. The rearrangement links TRBV4-1 to TRBJ2-5; the D gene is possibly TRBD2 (6 bases). Germline V gene sequence: CDR1 MGHRA, CDR2 YSYEKL. With 0 bases removed from V and 7 bases from J, the gap between germline ends came to 15 bases. The CDR3 is 15 residues long. The CDR3 here is CASSQDSGGLGTQYF. CDR3 in DNA: TGCGCCAGCAGCCAAGATAGCGGAGGGTTAGGGACCCAGTACTTC.

In its sample, this clonotype was seen many times. The rearrangement uses TRBV7-6 and TRBJ2-2; 12 nucleotides align to TRBD2. Unmatched junction bases numbered 7, after V lost 1 base and J lost 4 bases. The germline V gene encodes CDR1 SGHVS and CDR2 FNYEAQ. This CDR3 has 18 residues. CDR3 sequence (DNA): TGTGCCAGCAGCTTAGAGGCTAGCGGGGGGGACATCACCGGGGAGCTGTTTTTT. This codes for CASSLEASGGDITGELFF.

This clonotype was detected many times. The chain joins TRBV7-9 to TRBJ1-2, with no clear D. This CDR3 spans 13 amino acids. Germline lookup yields CDR1 SEHNR and CDR2 FQNEAQ (reference sequence). Trimming removed 4 bases at V and 8 bases at J, with 14 bases between. CDR3: CASSSRETSGYTF. The CDR3 DNA follows: TGTGCCAGCAGCTCTCGGGAAACAAGCGGCTACACCTTC.

This clonotype was seen repeatedly, ten times or more. The genes are TRBV20-1 and TRBJ1-2; D is undetermined. Deletions cut 3 bases from V and 5 bases from J, with 13 bases between. Germline CDR1 is DFQATT and CDR2 is SNEGSKA (reference sequence). The CDR3 has 13 residues. CDR3 sequence: CSASLPLWYGYTF. In DNA, the CDR3 is TGCAGTGCTAGTTTGCCTCTATGGTATGGCTACACCTTC.

In this sample, this clonotype turned up many times. This chain links TRBV10-3 with TRBJ2-3; D is possibly TRBD2 (7 bases). The CDR3 has 18 amino acids. Per germline, CDR1 ENHRY and CDR2 SYGVKD. V lost 0 bases to trimming and J lost 1 base, with 17 bases between them. The CDR3 DNA reads as TGTGCCATCAGTGAGTCGGTCGGGGGGCACCCTCGCACAGATACGCAGTATTTT. Translated, it gives CAISESVGGHPRTDTQYF.

This clonotype was observed at least ten times. V and J are TRBV20-1 and TRBJ2-1, with TRBD2 identical over 7 bases. Germline V gene data show CDR1 as DFQATT and CDR2 as SNEGSKA (reference sequence). J was trimmed by 6 bases and V by 6 bases; bases with no gene match: 5. CDR3 length: 12 residues. DNA for the CDR3: TGCAGTGCAGCGGGGAATACCAATGAGCAGTTCTTC. Translating it yields CSAAGNTNEQFF.

This clonotype came up many times. V usage is TRBV27 and J usage is TRBJ2-7, with D perhaps TRBD1 (6 bases). CDR1 and CDR2 (germline): MNHEY, SMNVEV (reference sequence). The CDR3 covers 13 residues. Trimming left V 1 base short and J 12 bases short, with 16 bases between. DNA for the CDR3: TGTGCCAGCAGTTTATTCCCTCACAGGGACCCGTACTTC. Protein product: CASSLFPHRDPYF.

This chain links TRBV6-5 with TRBJ2-7; D remains unclear. Germline V gene lookup returns CDR1 MNHEY and CDR2 SVGAGI. Trimming removed 3 bases at V and 2 bases at J, with 14 bases between. This CDR3 contains 15 residues. The CDR3 loop reads CASSYWARNPYEQYF. The CDR3 coding sequence is TGTGCCAGCAGTTATTGGGCGCGGAACCCCTACGAGCAGTACTTC.

This clonotype came up many times. A junction end diverges from the germline sequence, so it may reflect a read error. This chain connects TRBV12-3 or TRBV12-4 to TRBJ1-1; possibly TRBD1 for D (5 bases). The length of the CDR3 is 12 residues. The CDR3 DNA is TGTGTCAGCAGGGATTTGAACACTGAAGCTTTCTTT. Translating gives CVSRDLNTEAFF.

This clonotype was seen many times. This chain uses TRBV5-1 with TRBJ1-1, with 8 bases fitting TRBD1. V lost 4 bases and J lost 10; bases outside the gene matches: 6. Germline assignment: CDR1 SGHRS and CDR2 YFSETQ. The CDR3 totals 12 residues. This chain's CDR3 is CASSGPGTGAFF. CDR3 bases: TGCGCCAGCAGCGGGCCCGGGACAGGAGCTTTCTTT.

In this sample, this clonotype turned up many times. The rearrangement joins TRBV9 to TRBJ2-3, with D hard to call. V dropped 1 base and J dropped 7 bases, with 7 bases sitting between them. CDR1 and CDR2 (germline): SGDLS, YYNGEE. This CDR3 is built from 12 residues. CDR3 sequence reads: CASSVMEHTQYF. The DNA of the CDR3 is TGTGCCAGCAGCGTAATGGAGCATACGCAGTATTTT.

This clonotype came up many times. The chain has TRBV7-9 and TRBJ2-3; 8 bases agree with TRBD1. This CDR3 region has 15 residues. CDR1 is SEHNR and CDR2 is FQNEAQ in the germline V gene (reference sequence). Trimming cost V 3 bases and J 3 bases; bases outside gene matches: 5. Here the CDR3 reads CASSLRTGSTDTQYF. The CDR3 coding sequence is TGTGCCAGCAGCTTGCGGACAGGGAGTACAGATACGCAGTATTTT.

This clonotype was counted at least ten times. The J gene is TRBJ2-7, the V gene TRBV4-3, with 13 bases fitting TRBD2. Per the germline V gene, CDR1 is LGHNA and CDR2 is YSLEER. The CDR3 loop spans 19 amino acids. V shed 2 bases, J shed 1 base, and the junction held 11 bases outside the gene matches. The CDR3 bases are TGCGCCAGCAGCCAATCTTACGGGACTAGCGGGATAGGGTCCTACGAGCAGTACTTC. Its protein product is CASSQSYGTSGIGSYEQYF.

This clonotype came up many times. The rearrangement links TRBV27 to TRBJ2-7; 15 positions match TRBD2. CDR1 MNHEY and CDR2 SMNVEV come from the germline V gene (reference sequence). V gave up 4 bases and J gave up 2 bases; unmatched junction bases: 6. CDR3 size: 17 residues. CDR3 protein: CASSSGTSGRITYEQYF. The CDR3 DNA follows: TGTGCCAGCAGTTCCGGGACTAGCGGGAGGATTACCTACGAGCAGTACTTC.